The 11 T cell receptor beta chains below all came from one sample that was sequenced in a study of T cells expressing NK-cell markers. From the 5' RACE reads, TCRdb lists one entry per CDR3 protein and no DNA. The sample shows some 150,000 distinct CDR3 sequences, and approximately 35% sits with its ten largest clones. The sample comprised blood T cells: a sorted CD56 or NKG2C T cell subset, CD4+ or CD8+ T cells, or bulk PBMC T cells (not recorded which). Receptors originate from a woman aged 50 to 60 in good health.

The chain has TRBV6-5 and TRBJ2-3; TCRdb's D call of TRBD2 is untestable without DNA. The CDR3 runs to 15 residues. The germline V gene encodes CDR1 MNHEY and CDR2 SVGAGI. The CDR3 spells CASSYESGGPDTQYF.

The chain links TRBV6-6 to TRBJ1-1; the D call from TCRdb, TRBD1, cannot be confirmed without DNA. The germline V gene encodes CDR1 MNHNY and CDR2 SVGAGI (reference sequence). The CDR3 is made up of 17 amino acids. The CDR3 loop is CASNPGTGAAQGTEAFF.

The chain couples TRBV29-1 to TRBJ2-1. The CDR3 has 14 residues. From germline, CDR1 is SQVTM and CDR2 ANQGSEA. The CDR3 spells CSVDHTSSYNEQFF.

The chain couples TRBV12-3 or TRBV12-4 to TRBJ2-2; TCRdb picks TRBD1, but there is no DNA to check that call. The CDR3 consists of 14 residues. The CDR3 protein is CASESSVGHGELFF.

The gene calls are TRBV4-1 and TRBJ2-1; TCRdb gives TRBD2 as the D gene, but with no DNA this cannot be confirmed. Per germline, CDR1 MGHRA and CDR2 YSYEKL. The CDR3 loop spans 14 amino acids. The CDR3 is CASSQTTIYNEQFF.

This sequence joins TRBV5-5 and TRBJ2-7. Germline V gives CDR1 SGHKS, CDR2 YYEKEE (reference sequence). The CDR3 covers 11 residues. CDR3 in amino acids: CASGSPYEQYF.

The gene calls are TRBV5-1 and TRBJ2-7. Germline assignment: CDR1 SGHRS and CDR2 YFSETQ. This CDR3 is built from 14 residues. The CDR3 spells CASSLTPDAYEQYF. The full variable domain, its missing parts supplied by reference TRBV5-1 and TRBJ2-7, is KAGVTQTPRYLIKTRGQQVTLSCSPISGHRSVSWYQQTPGQGLQFLFEYFSETQRNKGNFPGRFSGRQFSNSRSEMNVSTLELGDSALYLCASSLTPDAYEQYFGPGTRLTVT.

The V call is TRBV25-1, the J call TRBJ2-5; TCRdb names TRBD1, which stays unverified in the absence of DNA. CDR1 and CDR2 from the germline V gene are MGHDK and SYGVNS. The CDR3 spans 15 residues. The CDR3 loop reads CASSDWGHSQETQYF.

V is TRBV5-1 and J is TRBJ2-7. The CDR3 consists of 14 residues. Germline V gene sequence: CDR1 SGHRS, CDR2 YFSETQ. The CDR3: CASRLLTGPYEQYF.

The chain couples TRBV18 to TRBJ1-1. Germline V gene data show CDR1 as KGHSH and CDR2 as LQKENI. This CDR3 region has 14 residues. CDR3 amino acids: CASSLPSLNTEAFF.

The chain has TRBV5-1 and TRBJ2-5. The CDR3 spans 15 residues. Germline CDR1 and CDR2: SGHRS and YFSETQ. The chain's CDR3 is CASSLGLAGRETQYF.